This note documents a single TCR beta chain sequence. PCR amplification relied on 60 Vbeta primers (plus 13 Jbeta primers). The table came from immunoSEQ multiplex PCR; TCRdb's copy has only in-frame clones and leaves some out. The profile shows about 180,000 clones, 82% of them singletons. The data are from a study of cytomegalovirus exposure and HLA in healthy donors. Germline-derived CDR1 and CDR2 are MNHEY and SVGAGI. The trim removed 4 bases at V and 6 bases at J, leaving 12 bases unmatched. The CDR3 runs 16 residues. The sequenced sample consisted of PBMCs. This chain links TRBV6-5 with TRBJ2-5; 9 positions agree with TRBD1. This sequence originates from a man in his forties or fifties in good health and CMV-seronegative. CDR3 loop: CASSSPRDRAAKTQYF. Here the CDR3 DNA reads TGTGCCAGCAGTTCACCCCGGGACAGGGCAGCCAAGACCCAGTACTTC.